One and the same sample provided the 27 T cell receptor beta chains below, sequenced in a study of blood T cell repertoires in COVID-19. The data were produced by immunoSEQ multiplex PCR, yet TCRdb's version contains in-frame clones alone and is incomplete. The sample lists approximately 350,000 clones, roughly 90% occurring once. The sequenced sample consisted of peripheral blood. The receptors shown here come from a woman aged 60 to 75 with COVID-19, enrolled during active disease.

The chain employs TRBV18 and TRBJ2-6; TRBD1 matches at 9 bases. After removal of 3 bases from V and 0 bases from J, the junction contained 3 bases not matched to a gene. Per the germline V gene, CDR1 is KGHSH and CDR2 is LQKENI. The CDR3 length is 17 residues. The CDR3 spells CASSPGQGYSGANVLTF. The CDR3 nucleotides read TGTGCCAGCTCACCGGGACAGGGTTACTCTGGGGCCAACGTCCTGACTTTC.

The chain is built from TRBV4-1 and TRBJ1-6; D gene uncertain. The length of the CDR3 is 14 residues. CDR1 and CDR2 from the germline V gene are MGHRA and YSYEKL. The V end lost 1 base, the J end lost 8 bases, and 9 bases lay between the germline ends. CDR3 in amino acids: CASSQGGLDSPLHF. For the CDR3, the DNA is TGCGCCAGCAGCCAAGGAGGACTTGATTCACCCCTCCACTTT.

The chain joins TRBV4-1 to TRBJ1-5, with a possible D match to TRBD1 (5 bases). V shed 0 bases and J shed 2 bases, with 11 bases lying between them. The CDR3 sequence is 16 residues long. Germline loops: CDR1 MGHRA, CDR2 YSYEKL. The CDR3, as DNA: TGCGCCAGCAGCCAAGAGTCAGGGTACGGCAATCAGCCCCAGCATTTT. This gives the protein CASSQESGYGNQPQHF.

This chain connects TRBV4-2 to TRBJ1-1; TRBD1 is a possible D gene (5 bases). The V gene's germline CDR1 is LGHNA and CDR2 YNFKEQ. The CDR3 is 15 residues long. Trimming removed 1 base from V and 2 bases from J, with 11 bases in between. The CDR3 DNA reads TGTGCCAGCAGCCAAGGACAGATATTTAACACTGAAGCTTTCTTT. Translated, it gives CASSQGQIFNTEAFF.

The V gene is TRBV28, the J gene TRBJ1-4, with TRBD1 identical over 8 bases. J lost 0 bases, V lost 5 bases, and 8 bases had no gene match. The CDR3 sequence is 17 residues long. Germline CDR1 is MDHEN and CDR2 is SYDVKM. The CDR3, as DNA: TGTGCCAGCAGTCCCTACCGACAGGGGTCAACTAATGAAAAACTGTTTTTT. This codes for CASSPYRQGSTNEKLFF.

The gene calls are TRBV7-9 and TRBJ1-1; maybe TRBD1 (5 bases). Per the germline V gene, CDR1 is SEHNR and CDR2 is FQNEAQ (reference sequence). This CDR3 is 15 amino acids long. The germline V and J ends were trimmed by 4 bases and 5 bases, with 17 bases remaining between them. CDR3 region: CASSYFGARRTEAFF. As DNA, the CDR3 is TGTGCCAGCAGCTATTTTGGGGCCCGTAGAACTGAAGCTTTCTTT. Looking up the rest from reference TRBV7-9 and TRBJ1-1 gives the full variable domain: DTGVSQNPRHKITKRGQNVTFRCDPISEHNRLYWYRQTLGQGPEFLTYFQNEAQLEKSRLLSDRFSAERPKGSFSTLEIQRTEQGDSAMYLCASSYFGARRTEAFFGQGTRLTVV.

The rearrangement links TRBV4-2 to TRBJ2-5; 11 bases line up with TRBD2. The CDR3 is 19 residues long. V was pared by 4 bases and J by 5 bases, with 18 bases of the junction left unmatched. Germline V gives CDR1 LGHNA, CDR2 YNFKEQ. CDR3: CASSRDPGSLAGGGETQYF. CDR3 bases: TGTGCCAGCAGCCGGGACCCGGGGTCTCTAGCGGGGGGCGGGGAGACCCAGTACTTC.

In DNA, the CDR3 is TGTGCCAGCAGTATAAAAGTATCGCGCGGGGGGCCTGTTCCCGATGAGCAGTTCTTC. Amino acids: CASSIKVSRGGPVPDEQFF. V usage is TRBV11-3 and J usage is TRBJ2-1, with 8 nucleotides matching TRBD2. V was pared by 6 bases and J by 8 bases, with 24 bases of the junction left unmatched. CDR1 is SGHNT and CDR2 is YENEEA in the germline V gene. The CDR3 extends over 19 amino acids.

The genes are TRBV9 and TRBJ2-7, with 10 bases identical to TRBD2. CDR1 SGDLS and CDR2 YYNGEE come from the germline V gene. This CDR3 comprises 14 residues. Trimming cost V 4 bases and J 2 bases; bases outside gene matches: 3. The CDR3 DNA follows: TGTGCCAGCAGCTTTAGCGGGGGGCCCTACGAGCAGTACTTC. It yields the protein CASSFSGGPYEQYF. The variable domain in full, completed from reference TRBV9 and TRBJ2-7, reads DSGVTQTPKHLITATGQRVTLRCSPRSGDLSVYWYQQSLDQGLQFLIQYYNGEERAKGNILERFSAQQFPDLHSELNLSSLELGDSALYFCASSFSGGPYEQYFGPGTRLTVT.

The rearrangement uses TRBV13 and TRBJ2-3, with D maybe TRBD1 (6 bases). The germline gives CDR1 PRHDT, CDR2 FYEKMQ (reference sequence). Trimming stripped 2 bases from V and 6 bases from J, with 9 bases between. The CDR3 length is 13 residues. The CDR3, as DNA: TGTGCCAGCAGCTTACCAACAGGGGATACGCAGTATTTT. It is translated as CASSLPTGDTQYF.

The gene calls are TRBV10-2 and TRBJ2-7; 9 positions match TRBD1. The CDR3 spans 11 residues. Germline V gene data show CDR1 as WSHSY and CDR2 as SAAADI. The CDR3 bases are TGCGTCACAGGGGGCCCCCGGGAGCAGTACTTC. Residues: CVTGGPREQYF.

This clone has a single count. The V call is TRBV18, the J call TRBJ2-4; tentatively, D is TRBD2 (6 bases). The germline CDR1 and CDR2 sequences are KGHSH and LQKENI. The germline V and J ends were trimmed by 0 bases and 6 bases, with 9 bases remaining between them. CDR3 size: 14 residues. The CDR3 nucleotides are TGTGCCAGCTCACCACCGGAGGGGAGAAACATTCAGTACTTC. It yields the protein CASSPPEGRNIQYF.

This clone has more than one count but fewer than ten. The rearrangement joins TRBV5-4 to TRBJ1-1, with TRBD1 matching over 9 bases. Trimming removed 4 bases from V and 7 bases from J; junction bases left unmatched: 5. Germline assignment: CDR1 SGHNT and CDR2 YYREEE (reference sequence). This CDR3 is 13 amino acids long. CDR3 nucleotides: TGTGCCAGCAGCGTTACAGGGGGCGTTGAAGCTTTCTTT. Translation: CASSVTGGVEAFF. The full variable domain, rest sourced from reference TRBV5-4 and TRBJ1-1, is ETGVTQSPTHLIKTRGQQVTLRCSSQSGHNTVSWYQQALGQGPQFIFQYYREEENGRGNFPPRFSGLQFPNYSSELNVNALELDDSALYLCASSVTGGVEAFFGQGTRLTVV.

V and J are TRBV5-1 and TRBJ2-5; TRBD1 matches at 7 bases. The CDR3 has 15 amino acids. With V trimmed by 4 bases and J by 5 bases, 11 bases remained unmatched. CDR1 is SGHRS, CDR2 YFSETQ, per germline. In DNA form, the CDR3 reads TGCGCCAGCAGCCCTCAAATAGGGGGCGCGGAGACCCAGTACTTC. Translated: CASSPQIGGAETQYF.

The chain couples TRBV7-9 to TRBJ1-1, with D hard to call. Trimming took off 0 bases at V and 4 bases at J, with 3 bases between the two ends. Germline V CDR1 and CDR2: SEHNR, FQNEAQ (reference sequence). The CDR3 loop spans 12 amino acids. The CDR3 region is CASSLAATEAFF. For the CDR3, the DNA is TGTGCCAGCAGCTTAGCGGCCACTGAAGCTTTCTTT.

The chain is built from TRBV12-5 and TRBJ1-5; D is perhaps TRBD1 (5 bases). V was cut by 7 bases and J by 2 bases, with 15 bases left in between. Germline CDR1 and CDR2: LGHNT and FRNRAP. This CDR3 region has 15 residues. In DNA, the CDR3 is TGTGCTAGTGTTTCCCCCGGGGGGGGCAATCAGCCCCAGCATTTT. Translating it yields CASVSPGGGNQPQHF.

The chain couples TRBV6-5 to TRBJ1-5; 9 positions agree with TRBD1. V trimming: 5 bases; J trimming: 7 bases; junction bases outside the gene matches: 9. This CDR3 is built from 15 residues. Germline-derived CDR1 and CDR2 are MNHEY and SVGAGI. CDR3 nucleotides: TGTGCCAGCAGTCAGGGACAGGGTATGAACCAGCCCCAGCATTTT. Translating it yields CASSQGQGMNQPQHF.

This chain joins TRBV5-1 and TRBJ2-1; 7 bases fit TRBD2. J lost 15 bases, V lost 4 bases, and 13 bases had no gene match. Germline assignment: CDR1 SGHRS and CDR2 YFSETQ. The CDR3 runs 13 residues. CDR3 bases: TGCGCCAGCAGCCGAACTTCCCGGGACTATTTGTTCTTC. Protein: CASSRTSRDYLFF.

This rearrangement joins TRBV10-3 to TRBJ1-1; TRBD1 agrees at 9 bases. In germline, CDR1 is ENHRY, CDR2 SYGVKD. This CDR3 has 16 residues. V dropped 6 bases and J dropped 0; count of bases not matched to a gene: 8. CDR3 sequence (DNA): TGTGCCATCAGATCGACCGGGACAGGGATGAACACTGAAGCTTTCTTT. Protein product: CAIRSTGTGMNTEAFF.

This sequence joins TRBV5-4 and TRBJ1-3, with D unresolved. The CDR3 contains 14 residues. Germline-derived CDR1 and CDR2 are SGHNT and YYREEE (reference sequence). V lost 0 bases and J lost 8, with 12 bases in between. The CDR3 here is CASSLAGSRDTIYF. The CDR3 DNA is TGTGCCAGCAGCTTGGCGGGGTCCCGGGACACCATATATTTT. The variable domain in full, with the rest retrieved from reference TRBV5-4 and TRBJ1-3, is ETGVTQSPTHLIKTRGQQVTLRCSSQSGHNTVSWYQQALGQGPQFIFQYYREEENGRGNFPPRFSGLQFPNYSSELNVNALELDDSALYLCASSLAGSRDTIYFGEGSWLTVV.

The V and J genes are TRBV7-8 and TRBJ1-5; D not certain. Germline CDR1 reads SGHVS; CDR2 reads FQNEAQ. Trimming shortened V by 5 bases and J by 4 bases, and 15 bases separated the two germline ends. The CDR3 covers 15 residues. The CDR3 DNA follows: TGTGCCAGCAGCCTCCGGGCGGGATCTAATCAGCCCCAGCATTTT. Protein sequence: CASSLRAGSNQPQHF.

This rearrangement joins TRBV12-3 or TRBV12-4 to TRBJ2-1, with unresolved D. The CDR3 covers 11 residues. The V and J ends lost 3 bases and 12 bases respectively, with 9 bases between them. CDR3 residues: CASSFLATQFF. CDR3 in DNA: TGTGCCAGCAGTTTTTTGGCAACGCAGTTCTTC.

The chain joins TRBV7-8 to TRBJ2-2; a weak D match, TRBD2 (5 bases). The V gene lost 3 bases and the J gene lost 1 base, with 9 bases spanning the gap. Germline V gene data show CDR1 as SGHVS and CDR2 as FQNEAQ. The CDR3 totals 15 residues. The CDR3 reads CASSFERENTGELFF. In nucleotides, the CDR3 is TGTGCCAGCAGCTTCGAGAGGGAGAACACCGGGGAGCTGTTTTTT.

V gene TRBV6-5 combines with J gene TRBJ1-1; maybe TRBD1 (5 bases). V lost 0 bases, J lost 8 bases, and 13 bases lay in between. In germline, CDR1 is MNHEY, CDR2 SVGAGI. The CDR3 sequence is 14 residues long. CDR3 nucleotides: TGTGCCAGCAGTTACTCGACAGATCCATCGGAAGCTTTCTTT. It translates to CASSYSTDPSEAFF.

CDR3 sequence reads: CASSYSSRGLSPLHF. The CDR3 DNA is TGTGCCAGCAGTTACTCGAGCAGGGGTCTTTCACCCCTCCACTTT. This sequence joins TRBV6-6 and TRBJ1-6; D might be TRBD1 (6 bases). V was clipped by 0 bases and J by 9 bases, with 12 bases between them. The CDR3 spans 15 residues. Germline values: CDR1 MNHNY, CDR2 SVGAGI (reference sequence).

The chain combines TRBV7-3 with TRBJ1-2; tentatively, D is TRBD1 (5 bases). V was cut by 6 bases and J by 0 bases, with 17 bases left in between. The CDR3 spans 16 residues. Germline V gives CDR1 SGHTA, CDR2 FQGTGA. Written as DNA, the CDR3 is TGTGCCAGCAGACCCAGAGGAGGGGCCCCTAACTATGGCTACACCTTC. Its protein product is CASRPRGGAPNYGYTF. Together with reference TRBV7-3 and TRBJ1-2, the CDR3 gives the full variable domain: GAGVSQTPSNKVTEKGKYVELRCDPISGHTALYWYRQSLGQGPEFLIYFQGTGAADDSGLPNDRFFAVRPEGSVSTLKIQRTERGDSAVYLCASRPRGGAPNYGYTFGSGTRLTVV.

The chain recombines TRBV5-4 with TRBJ2-3; D call uncertain. With 4 bases removed from V and 1 base from J, the gap between germline ends came to 13 bases. The V gene's germline CDR1 is SGHNT and CDR2 YYREEE (reference sequence). CDR3 length: 15 amino acids. For the CDR3, the DNA is TGTGCCAGCAGCCCCCGGTCCATTGGCACAGATACGCAGTATTTT. Encoded protein: CASSPRSIGTDTQYF.